The clone carrying this TCR beta chain was seen at least ten times. This specimen comes from a study of Graves' ophthalmopathy and Graves' hyperthyroidism. TCR beta CDR3 amplification used RNA transcripts. The workflow started with a first-round RT-PCR run with HTBI primers and then moved on to a second-round multiplex PCR. TCRdb re-derived calls from the multiplex PCR reads in MiXCR, one entry per CDR3 protein. The profile shows hundreds of thousands of distinct CDR3 sequences, over 20% of them singletons. Germline loops: CDR1 SEHNR, CDR2 FQNEAQ (reference sequence). The CDR3 spans 17 residues. V was trimmed by 1 base and J by 2 bases, leaving 15 bases between them.

Sequencing was performed on peripheral blood. The chain recombines TRBV7-9 with TRBJ2-4; D is perhaps TRBD2 (5 bases). This TCR came from a woman between 18 and 29 years old with stable Graves' hyperthyroidism. DNA for the CDR3: TGTGCCAGCAGCTTAGGGCGGGTGGGCCTGACCAAAAACATTCAGTACTTC. Translation: CASSLGRVGLTKNIQYF.